The clone carrying this TCR beta chain was seen only a few times. MiXCR was run by TCRdb on the RT-PCR reads, yielding one entry per CDR3 protein. The sample contains hundreds of thousands of distinct CDR3 sequences, 14% of which appear only once. The junction had 6 bases not matched to a gene; V was cut back by 7 bases and J by 1 base. Germline V gene sequence: CDR1 KGHSH, CDR2 LQKENI. CDR3 length: 15 amino acids. The TCR sequence derives from a female donor in good health, serving as a healthy control. The sequenced sample consisted of memory CD4+ T cells from blood. The chain employs TRBV18 and TRBJ2-5; 10 bases fit TRBD2. The CDR3 DNA reads as TGTGCCAGCTGCGCCTCTAGCGGGAGCCAAGAGACCCAGTACTTC. It encodes CASCASSGSQETQYF.